This TCR beta chain was captured by sequencing in a study of PD-1 blockade in mismatch repair-deficient tumors. Mismatch repair deficiency was confirmed in all patients, by PCR or immunohistochemistry. The CDR3 has 15 amino acids. V was shortened by 1 base and J by 0 bases, with 7 bases between the two germline ends. Germline loops: CDR1 MGHRA, CDR2 YSYEKL. TCRdb's table, derived via immunoSEQ multiplex PCR, lists solely in-frame clones and lacks some. Of more than 15,000 clones listed, 80% to 85% are singletons. The TCR originated in an adult with mismatch repair-deficient cancer. The chain uses TRBV4-1 and TRBJ1-3; no firm D call. The source material was PBMCs, sampled before pembrolizumab treatment. The CDR3 DNA reads as TGCGCCAGCAGCCAAGTACGGGGCTCTGGAAACACCATATATTTT. It encodes CASSQVRGSGNTIYF.